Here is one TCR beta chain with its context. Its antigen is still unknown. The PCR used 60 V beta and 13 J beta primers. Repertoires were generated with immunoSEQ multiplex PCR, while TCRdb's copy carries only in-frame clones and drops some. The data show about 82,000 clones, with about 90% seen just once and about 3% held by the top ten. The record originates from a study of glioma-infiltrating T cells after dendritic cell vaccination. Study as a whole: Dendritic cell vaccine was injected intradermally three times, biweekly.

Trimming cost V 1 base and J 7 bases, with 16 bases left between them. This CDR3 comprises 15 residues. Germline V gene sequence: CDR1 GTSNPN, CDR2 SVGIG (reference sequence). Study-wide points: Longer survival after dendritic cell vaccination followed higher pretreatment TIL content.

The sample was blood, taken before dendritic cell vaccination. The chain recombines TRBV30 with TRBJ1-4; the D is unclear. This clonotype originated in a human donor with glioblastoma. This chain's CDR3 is CAWSAGSGEVEKLFF. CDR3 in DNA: TGTGCCTGGAGTGCCGGATCGGGAGAGGTTGAAAAACTGTTTTTT.